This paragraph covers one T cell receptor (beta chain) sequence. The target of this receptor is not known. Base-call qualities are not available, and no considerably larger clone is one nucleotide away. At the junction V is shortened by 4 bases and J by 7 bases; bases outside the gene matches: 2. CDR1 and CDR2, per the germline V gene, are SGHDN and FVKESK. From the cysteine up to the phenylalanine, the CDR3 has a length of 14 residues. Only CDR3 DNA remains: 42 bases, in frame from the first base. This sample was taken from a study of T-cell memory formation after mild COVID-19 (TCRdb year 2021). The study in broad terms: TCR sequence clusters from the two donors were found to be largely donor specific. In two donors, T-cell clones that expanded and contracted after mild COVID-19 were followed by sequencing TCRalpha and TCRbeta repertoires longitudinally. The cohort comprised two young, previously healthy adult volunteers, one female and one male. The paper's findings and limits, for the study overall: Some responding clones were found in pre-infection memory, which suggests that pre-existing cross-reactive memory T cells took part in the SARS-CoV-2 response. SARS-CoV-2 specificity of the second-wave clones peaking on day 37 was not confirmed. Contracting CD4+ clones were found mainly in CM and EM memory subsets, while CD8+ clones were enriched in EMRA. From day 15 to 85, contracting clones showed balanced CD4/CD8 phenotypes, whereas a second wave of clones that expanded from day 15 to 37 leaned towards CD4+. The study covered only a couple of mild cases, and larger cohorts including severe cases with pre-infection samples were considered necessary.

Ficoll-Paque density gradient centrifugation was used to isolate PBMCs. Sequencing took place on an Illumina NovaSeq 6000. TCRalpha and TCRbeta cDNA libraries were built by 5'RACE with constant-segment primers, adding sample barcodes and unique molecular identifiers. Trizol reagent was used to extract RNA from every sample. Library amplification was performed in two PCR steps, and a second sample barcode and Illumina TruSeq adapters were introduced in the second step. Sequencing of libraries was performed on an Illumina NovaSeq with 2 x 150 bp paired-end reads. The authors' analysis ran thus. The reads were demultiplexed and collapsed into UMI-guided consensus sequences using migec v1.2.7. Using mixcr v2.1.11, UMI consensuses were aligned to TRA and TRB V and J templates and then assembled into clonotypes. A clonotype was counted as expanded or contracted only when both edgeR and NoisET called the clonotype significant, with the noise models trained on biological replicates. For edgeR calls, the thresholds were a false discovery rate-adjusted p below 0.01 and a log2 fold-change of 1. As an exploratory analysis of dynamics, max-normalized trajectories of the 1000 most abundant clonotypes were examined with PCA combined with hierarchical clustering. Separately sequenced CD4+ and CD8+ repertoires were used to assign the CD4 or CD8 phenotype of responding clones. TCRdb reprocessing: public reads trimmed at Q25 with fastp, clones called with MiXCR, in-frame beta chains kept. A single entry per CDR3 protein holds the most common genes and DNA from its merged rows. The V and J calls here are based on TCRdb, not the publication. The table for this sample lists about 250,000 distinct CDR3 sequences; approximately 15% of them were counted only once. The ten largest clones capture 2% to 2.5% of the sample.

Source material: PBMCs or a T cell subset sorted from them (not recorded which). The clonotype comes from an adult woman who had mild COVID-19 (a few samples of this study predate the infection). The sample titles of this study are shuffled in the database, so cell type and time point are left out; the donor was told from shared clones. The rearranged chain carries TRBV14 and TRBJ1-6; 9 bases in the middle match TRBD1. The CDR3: CASSRDRANSPLHF. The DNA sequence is TGTGCCAGCAGCCGGGACAGGGCGAATTCACCCCTCCACTTT.